What follows are 9 T cell receptor beta chains derived from one specimen sequenced in a study of regulatory T cells in long-lasting Graves disease (dated by TCRdb to 2020 to 2022). Libraries were made using multiplex PCR. Instrument used: Illumina HiSeq 4000. To build TCR beta libraries, CDR3 regions were amplified by Arm-PCR using iRepertoire HTBI primers. TCRdb ran its own pipeline on the public reads, namely fastp trimming at Q25 and MiXCR clone calling, and kept in-frame beta chains. Identical CDR3 proteins give one entry, which carries the most common genes and DNA. For this sample the table gives about 540,000 distinct CDR3 sequences, of which less than 15% were detected only once. Under 10% of the sample belongs to the ten largest clones. What the time point label conveys for this sample: newly diagnosed GD, antithyroid drugs for less than 3 months. RNA was extracted from PBMCs in TRIzol for both TCR sequencing and RNA sequencing.

The sample was also linked to a second study, of T cells in Graves' hyperthyroidism and ophthalmopathy.

The sample was peripheral blood mononuclear cells (PBMCs), taken at new diagnosis, from a patient treated with antithyroid drugs. These receptors all stem from a man between 25 and 39 years old with Graves disease. Donor details come from another sample of the same person, matched by shared clones.

Ten or more counts support this clonotype. The V and J genes are TRBV5-1 and TRBJ1-1; 8 bases map to TRBD1. Germline CDR1 SGHRS, CDR2 YFSETQ. The CDR3 has 17 residues. J was trimmed by 2 bases and V by 0 bases; bases with no gene match: 9. CDR3 sequence (DNA): TGCGCCAGCAGCTTGGAAGGACAGGGAGGGGCCAACACTGAAGCTTTCTTT. This translates into CASSLEGQGGANTEAFF.

Only a few counts were recorded for this clonotype. The chain has TRBV30 and TRBJ2-5; no clear D. The germline CDR1 and CDR2 sequences are GTSNPN and SVGIG (reference sequence). The CDR3 length is 12 residues. V was shortened by 3 bases and J by 5 bases, with 10 bases between the two germline ends. CDR3 amino acids: CAWSPLGETQYF. As DNA, the CDR3 is TGTGCCTGGAGCCCCCTCGGGGAGACCCAGTACTTC.

In its sample, this clonotype was seen a few times. The chain couples TRBV19 to TRBJ2-2; D is ambiguous. The CDR3 sequence is 15 residues long. V was shortened by 3 bases and J by 4 bases, with 12 bases between the two germline ends. CDR1 is LNHDA and CDR2 is SQIVND in the germline V gene (reference sequence). CDR3 loop: CASSITSMGTGELFF. In DNA, the CDR3 is TGTGCCAGTAGTATCACCTCAATGGGCACCGGGGAGCTGTTTTTT.

This clonotype came up many times. This rearrangement joins TRBV24-1 to TRBJ2-4, with a weak D call TRBD1 (6 bases). The CDR3 is made up of 14 amino acids. Germline-derived CDR1 and CDR2 are KGHDR and SFDVKD. V was clipped by 6 bases and J by 8 bases, with 16 bases between them. CDR3 in amino acids: CATSPTGKGDIQYF. In DNA form, the CDR3 reads TGTGCCACCAGTCCCACAGGGAAAGGGGACATTCAGTACTTC.

This clonotype appeared many times. The chain has TRBV7-2 and TRBJ2-5; a possible D gene is TRBD2 (5 bases). The CDR3 is 15 amino acids. From germline, CDR1 is SGHTA and CDR2 FQGNSA. The V and J ends lost 5 bases and 5 bases respectively, with 18 bases between them. In nucleotides, the CDR3 is TGTGCCAGCAGCCCCCCGGGGTGGGCTCGGGAGACCCAGTACTTC. Amino acid sequence: CASSPPGWARETQYF.

This clonotype has only a few counts. The CDR3 sequence is CATSRGGINSGNTIYF. CDR3 in DNA: TGTGCCACCAGCAGAGGGGGGATCAACTCTGGAAACACCATATATTTT. The chain carries TRBV15 and TRBJ1-3; D may be TRBD1 (5 bases). The CDR3 is 16 residues long. V was pared by 1 base and J by 0 bases, with 10 bases between. Germline V gives CDR1 LNHNV, CDR2 YYDKDF (reference sequence).

V gene TRBV20-1 combines with J gene TRBJ2-1; D perhaps matches TRBD1 (6 bases). The J call may be incorrect, as the DNA end agrees better with TRBJ2-5. CDR1 is DFQATT, CDR2 SNEGSKA, per germline (reference sequence). The CDR3 totals 14 residues. The CDR3 nucleotides are TGCAGTGCCCTAGATGGGGGCTCGGAGGAGACCCAGTACTTC. It codes for CSALDGGSEETQYF.

At least ten counts were recorded for this clonotype. This rearrangement joins TRBV6-1 to TRBJ2-7, with 8 bases matching TRBD2. V was pared by 6 bases and J by 5 bases, with 21 bases of the junction left unmatched. This CDR3 comprises 18 residues. Germline V gene lookup returns CDR1 MNHNS and CDR2 SASEGT. In nucleotides, the CDR3 is TGTGCCAGCAGCCCCGGGGGGACTAGACGATACGATACAGACGAGCAGTACTTC. This sequence encodes CASSPGGTRRYDTDEQYF.

This clonotype was seen many times. The chain recombines TRBV6-2 or TRBV6-3 with TRBJ1-5, with TRBD1 as a possible D gene (6 bases). Per germline, CDR1 MNHEY and CDR2 SVGEGT. The CDR3 has 14 amino acids. Trimming stripped 10 bases from V and 6 bases from J, with 19 bases between. Here the CDR3 DNA reads TGTGCCACCAACAGGGACGACCAAGGTCAGCCCCAGCATTTT. It specifies CATNRDDQGQPQHF.